The 9 T cell receptor beta chains listed next were all sequenced from one sample in a study of control samples from healthy donors and cancer patients. Sequenced by immunoSEQ multiplex PCR; TCRdb stores in-frame clones only, minus some. The table lists 70,000 or so clones, over 75% of them singletons. The sequenced sample was blood. Receptor source: a man over 45 in good health.

The genes are TRBV29-1 and TRBJ2-5, with D unresolved. Trimming took 8 bases from V and 0 from J, leaving 10 bases between them. CDR3 length: 12 residues. Per the germline V gene, CDR1 is SQVTM and CDR2 is ANQGSEA. For the CDR3, the DNA is TGCAGCTCCCGGCCAAACCAAGAGACCCAGTACTTC. It specifies CSSRPNQETQYF.

The rearrangement links TRBV24-1 to TRBJ2-5; D tentatively fits TRBD1 or TRBD2 (5 bases each). The CDR3 runs to 17 residues. The V and J ends lost 3 bases and 2 bases respectively, with 18 bases between them. Germline-derived CDR1 and CDR2 are KGHDR and SFDVKD. CDR3 coding DNA: TGTGCCACCAGTGATAATAGTTGGGGGACCAAGCAAGAGACCCAGTACTTC. It specifies CATSDNSWGTKQETQYF.

Only a few counts were recorded for this clone. The CDR3 region has the DNA TGTGCCAGCAGCTTAAAATGGGGCGGAACTGAAGCTTTCTTT. Protein: CASSLKWGGTEAFF. The V call is TRBV7-2, the J call TRBJ1-1; D perhaps matches TRBD1 (5 bases). V lost 2 bases and J lost 5, with 12 bases in between. Germline lookup yields CDR1 SGHTA and CDR2 FQGNSA. This CDR3 has 14 amino acids.

This chain joins TRBV6-2 or TRBV6-3 and TRBJ1-5, with a possible D match to TRBD1 (5 bases). V lost 2 bases to trimming and J lost 8 bases, with 13 bases between them. This CDR3 spans 14 amino acids. CDR1 MNHEY and CDR2 SVGEGT come from the germline V gene. CDR3 bases: TGTGCCAGCAGTTACACGGGGCTCATGGAGCCCCAGCATTTT. Protein: CASSYTGLMEPQHF.

This rearrangement joins TRBV7-9 to TRBJ1-4; D not resolved. The V gene's germline CDR1 is SEHNR and CDR2 FQNEAQ (reference sequence). This CDR3 is 14 amino acids long. V gave up 4 bases and J gave up 0 bases, with 6 bases separating them. The CDR3 coding sequence is TGTGCCAGCAGCTCGAGTGCAACTAATGAAAAACTGTTTTTT. Its translation: CASSSSATNEKLFF.

The J gene is TRBJ1-2, the V gene TRBV28, with D perhaps matching TRBD1 (5 bases). Trimming took off 8 bases at V and 4 bases at J, with 11 bases between the two ends. Germline V gives CDR1 MDHEN, CDR2 SYDVKM. The CDR3 contains 12 residues. CDR3 loop: CASRGGVYGYTF. In DNA, the CDR3 is TGTGCCAGCCGCGGGGGGGTCTATGGCTACACCTTC.

The chain uses TRBV6-5 and TRBJ2-1; 7 positions match TRBD1. CDR1 and CDR2 (germline): MNHEY, SVGAGI. The V and J ends lost 5 bases and 6 bases, in that order; junction bases with no gene match: 7. This CDR3 has 14 residues. The CDR3 loop is CASSIQQGSNEQFF. The CDR3 DNA is TGTGCCAGCAGTATACAACAGGGGTCCAATGAGCAGTTCTTC.

Only a few counts were recorded for this clone. The rearrangement uses TRBV2 and TRBJ2-7, with TRBD2 as a possible D gene (6 bases). This CDR3 is built from 15 residues. Germline V gene data show CDR1 as SNHLY and CDR2 as FYNNEI. V was trimmed by 5 bases and J by 3 bases, leaving 17 bases between them. The CDR3 region is CASSPQPGGSYEQYF. CDR3 DNA sequence: TGTGCCAGCAGTCCACAACCCGGGGGTAGCTACGAGCAGTACTTC.

The rearrangement uses TRBV6-6 and TRBJ2-3; D is unresolved. The ends were cut back, 0 bases at V and 4 bases at J, with 8 bases in the middle. The V gene's germline CDR1 is MNHNY and CDR2 SVGAGI (reference sequence). The CDR3 runs to 14 residues. The CDR3 loop is CASSYSYPPDTQYF. The CDR3 region has the DNA TGTGCCAGCAGTTACTCGTATCCTCCAGATACGCAGTATTTT.